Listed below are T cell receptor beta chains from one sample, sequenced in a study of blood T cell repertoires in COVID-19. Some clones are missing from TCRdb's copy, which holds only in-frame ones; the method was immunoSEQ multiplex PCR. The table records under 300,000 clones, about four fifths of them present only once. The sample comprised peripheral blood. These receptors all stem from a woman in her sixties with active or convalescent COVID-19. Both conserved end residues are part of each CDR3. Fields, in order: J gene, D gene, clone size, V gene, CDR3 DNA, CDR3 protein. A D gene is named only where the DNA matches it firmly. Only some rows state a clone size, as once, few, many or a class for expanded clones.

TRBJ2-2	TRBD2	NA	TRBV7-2	TGTGCCAGCAGCTTATGGGTTAGCGGGGGGGCGAGTTCAGGGGAGCTGTTTTTT	CASSLWVSGGASSGELFF
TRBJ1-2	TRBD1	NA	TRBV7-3	TGTGCCAGCACCAGGGACAGGGGGCGAGGCTACACCTTC	CASTRDRGRGYTF
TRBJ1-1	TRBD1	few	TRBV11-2	TGTGCCAGCAGCTCGTCCGGGACAGGGGTTAGCCGCACTGAAGCTTTCTTT	CASSSSGTGVSRTEAFF
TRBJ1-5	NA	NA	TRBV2	TGTGCCAGCGCCAAGGGGGGGCGCGGAAGCAATCAGCCCCAGCATTTT	CASAKGGRGSNQPQHF
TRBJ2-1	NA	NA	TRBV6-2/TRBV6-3	TGTGCCAGCAGCACCACAGGGTCTGAGCAGTTCTTC	CASSTTGSEQFF
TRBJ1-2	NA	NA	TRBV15	TGTGCCACCAGCAGAGATTTAAGTGGGGCCCACGGCTACACCTTC	CATSRDLSGAHGYTF
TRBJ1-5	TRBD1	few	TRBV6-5	TGTGCCAGCAGTTACCACAGGGGGCCCCAGCATTTT	CASSYHRGPQHF
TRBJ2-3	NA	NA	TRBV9	TGTGCCAGCAGCGTAGTAGCGGAGACCACAGATACGCAGTATTTT	CASSVVAETTDTQYF
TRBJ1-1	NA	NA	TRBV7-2	TGTGCCAGCAGCTCTTTCCCTCTACCAGACATTTCCACTGAAGCTTTCTTT	CASSSFPLPDISTEAFF
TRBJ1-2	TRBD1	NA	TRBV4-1	TGCGCCAGCAGCCAAGGTCAAGGGGTGCAGGGGGTGCGGTACTATGGCTACACCTTC	CASSQGQGVQGVRYYGYTF
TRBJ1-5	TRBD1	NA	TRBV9	TGTGCCAGCAGCGTAGGGGCGACAGGGAATCAGCCCCAGCATTTT	CASSVGATGNQPQHF
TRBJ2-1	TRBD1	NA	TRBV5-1	TGCGCCAGCAGCTCACCAGGGGGCTCCTACAATGAGCAGTTCTTC	CASSSPGGSYNEQFF
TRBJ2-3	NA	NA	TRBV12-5	TGTGCTAGTGGTTCCTCGGGTCCCACAGATACGCAGTATTTT	CASGSSGPTDTQYF
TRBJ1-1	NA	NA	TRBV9	TGTGCCAGCAGCGTAGGGGGGGATTATGGTGAAGCTTTCTTT	CASSVGGDYGEAFF
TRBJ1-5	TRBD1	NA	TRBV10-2	TGCGCCAGCAGCTCCGGGACAGGGGCTCAGCCCCAGCATTTT	CASSSGTGAQPQHF
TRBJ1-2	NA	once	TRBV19	TGTGCCAGTAGTATGGACTATCTAAACTATGGCTACACCTTC	CASSMDYLNYGYTF
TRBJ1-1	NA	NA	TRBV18	TGTGCCAGCTCGCTCGGCGGGGGGCTGAACACTGAAGCTTTCTTT	CASSLGGGLNTEAFF
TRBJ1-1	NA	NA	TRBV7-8	TGTGCCAGCAGCTTAGTCGGCGGAGCAGGGGAGGGTGAAGCTTTCTTT	CASSLVGGAGEGEAFF
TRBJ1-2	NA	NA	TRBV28	TGTGCCAGCAGTTATCGGGGGAGCTATGGCTACACCTTC	CASSYRGSYGYTF
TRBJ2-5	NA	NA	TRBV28	TGTGCCAGCAGTTTTGGGCAAGACAGTCAAGAGACCCAGTACTTC	CASSFGQDSQETQYF
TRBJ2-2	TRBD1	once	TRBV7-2	TGTGCCAGCAGCTTAGCGAGGGCAGGGGGCTTCGCCGGGGAGCTGTTTTTT	CASSLARAGGFAGELFF
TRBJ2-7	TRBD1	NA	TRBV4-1	TGCGCCAGCAGCCTCATTGGGACAGGGGTTGACTACGAGCAGTACTTC	CASSLIGTGVDYEQYF
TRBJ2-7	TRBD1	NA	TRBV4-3	TGCGCCAGCAGCCAAGTCACAGGGGTGGACGAGCAGTACTTC	CASSQVTGVDEQYF
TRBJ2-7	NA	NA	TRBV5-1	TGCGCCAGCAGCTTAGACACCTACGAGCAGTACTTC	CASSLDTYEQYF
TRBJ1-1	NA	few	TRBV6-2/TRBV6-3	TGTGCCAGCAGCCGTGGACAGGAAGCTTTCTTT	CASSRGQEAFF
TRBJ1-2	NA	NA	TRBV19	TGTGCCAGTAGTCCCGGGAACAACTATGGCTACACCTTC	CASSPGNNYGYTF
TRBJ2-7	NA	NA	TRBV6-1	TGTGCCAGCAGTGAATGGGCCACTGGTTACGAGCAGTACTTC	CASSEWATGYEQYF
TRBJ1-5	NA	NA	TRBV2	TGTGCCAGCAGTGAAGCATCTCTAGGCAATCAGCCCCAGCATTTT	CASSEASLGNQPQHF
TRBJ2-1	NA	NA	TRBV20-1	TGCAGTGCTAGTAGACCTGGCAGGGGGGATGAGCAGTTCTTC	CSASRPGRGDEQFF
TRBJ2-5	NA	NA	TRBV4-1	TGCGCCAGCAGCCAAGATGGGGGCAGGGGACAGACCCAGTACTTC	CASSQDGGRGQTQYF
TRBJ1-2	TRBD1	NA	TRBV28	TGTGCCAGCAGACCGGGACAGGGTTACTATGGCTACACCTTC	CASRPGQGYYGYTF
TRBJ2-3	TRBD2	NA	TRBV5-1	TGCGCCAGCAGCCGGGGACTAGCGGGGGGCCATAGCACAGATACGCAGTATTTT	CASSRGLAGGHSTDTQYF
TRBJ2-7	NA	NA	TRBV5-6	TGTGCCAGCAGCTGGCGGGGGCATCCCTACGAGCAGTACTTC	CASSWRGHPYEQYF
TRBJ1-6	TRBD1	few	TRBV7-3	TGTGCCAGCAGCCGGACAGGGGGGAATTCACCCCTCCACTTT	CASSRTGGNSPLHF
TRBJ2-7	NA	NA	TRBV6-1	TGTGCCAGCAGTGAAGCTGTAGGGGCCTTGAGCTCCTACGAGCAGTACTTC	CASSEAVGALSSYEQYF
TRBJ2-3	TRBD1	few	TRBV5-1	TGCGCCAGCAGCTCGTTCGGGACAGGGCGGGATACGCAGTATTTT	CASSSFGTGRDTQYF
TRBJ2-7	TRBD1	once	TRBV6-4	TGTGCCAGCAGTGCCGGACAACAGGGGGCCCAGCAGTACTTC	CASSAGQQGAQQYF
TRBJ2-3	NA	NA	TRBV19	TGTGCCAGTAGTATAGAGCCCACTTCCTACACAGATACGCAGTATTTT	CASSIEPTSYTDTQYF
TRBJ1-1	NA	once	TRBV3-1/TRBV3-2	TGTGCCAGCAGCCAAGGGGGGCCTGGGACGAACACTGAAGCTTTCTTT	CASSQGGPGTNTEAFF
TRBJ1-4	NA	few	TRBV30	TGTGCCTGGAGTGTATCCATAGCCGAAAAACTGTTTTTT	CAWSVSIAEKLFF
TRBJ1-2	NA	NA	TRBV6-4	TGTGCCAGCAGTGACCCAGACAGTGTAGGCGGCTACACCTTC	CASSDPDSVGGYTF
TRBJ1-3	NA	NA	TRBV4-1	TGCGCCAGCAGCCTCGGCACGGGGGACGCCTCTGGAAACACCATATATTTT	CASSLGTGDASGNTIYF
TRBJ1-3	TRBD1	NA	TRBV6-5	TGTGCCAGCAGTTACGGGACAGGAGACTCTGGAAACACCATATATTTT	CASSYGTGDSGNTIYF
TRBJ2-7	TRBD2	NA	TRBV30	TGTGCCTGGAGTAAAGGCGGGGGGGCTCGGGAGCAGTACTTC	CAWSKGGGAREQYF
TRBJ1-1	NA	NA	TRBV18	TGTGCCAGCTCAAAAGAACAGGGTGTTAACACTGAAGCTTTCTTT	CASSKEQGVNTEAFF
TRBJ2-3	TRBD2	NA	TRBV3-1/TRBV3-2	TGTGCCAGCAGCCAAGATCGACTAGCTCTAAACACAGATACGCAGTATTTT	CASSQDRLALNTDTQYF
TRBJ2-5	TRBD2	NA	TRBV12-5	TGTGCTAGTGGCCCCGGGGGAGCGGGGGGTTTGGAGACCCAGTACTTC	CASGPGGAGGLETQYF
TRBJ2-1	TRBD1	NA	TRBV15	TGTGCCACCAGCCCGCGACAGGGCTCCTACAATGAGCAGTTCTTC	CATSPRQGSYNEQFF
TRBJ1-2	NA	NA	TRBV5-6	TGTGCCAGCAGCTTGGATCCGATTGACATGACCTATGGCTACACCTTC	CASSLDPIDMTYGYTF
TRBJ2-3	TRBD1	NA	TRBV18	TGTGCCAGCTCAGAAGACAGGGTCCGCACAGATACGCAGTATTTT	CASSEDRVRTDTQYF